Listed below are T cell receptor beta chains from one sample, sequenced in a study of shared clonotypes between healthy human individuals. Method: immunoSEQ multiplex PCR; TCRdb's copy keeps in-frame clones and lacks some. This table holds more than 1 million clones, approximately 78% found once. The sample was memory CD4+ T cells from PBMCs. Every receptor here comes from a man aged 18 to 35 in good health. Some clones in this sample may be carry-over from other donors' samples. Both conserved end residues are part of each CDR3. A D gene is named only where the DNA matches it firmly.

>TRBV7-9|TRBJ1-3|TRBD1
CASVLWRGQVNTIYF
TGTGCCAGCGTCTTATGGAGGGGGCAAGTAAACACCATATATTTT
>TRBV5-5|TRBJ2-4|TRBD1
CASSLFQGAANIQYF
TGTGCCAGCAGCTTGTTCCAGGGGGCGGCAAACATTCAGTACTTC
>TRBV5-4|TRBJ1-2|TRBD1
CASSTGQNYGYTF
TGTGCCAGCAGCACGGGACAGAACTATGGCTACACCTTC
>TRBV5-1|TRBJ2-3|NA
CASSLSSSTDTQYF
TGCGCCAGCAGCTTGTCCTCTAGCACAGATACGCAGTATTTT
>TRBV19|TRBJ2-2|NA
CASIHRNTGELFF
TGTGCCAGTATTCACAGGAACACCGGGGAGCTGTTTTTT
>TRBV6-6|TRBJ1-3|NA
CASSFRALSGNTIYF
TGTGCCAGCAGTTTCCGTGCCCTCTCTGGAAACACCATATATTTT
>TRBV4-3|TRBJ1-1|NA
CASSQDGGQGTEAFF
TGCGCCAGCAGCCAAGATGGCGGCCAGGGCACTGAAGCTTTCTTT
>TRBV9|TRBJ2-1|TRBD1
CASSVLAQGASGEQFF
TGTGCCAGCAGCGTCCTCGCACAGGGGGCGAGCGGTGAGCAGTTCTTC
>TRBV28|TRBJ1-2|TRBD1
CASSLATGNGNWYTF
TGTGCCAGCAGTTTAGCGACAGGGAATGGGAATTGGTACACCTTC
>TRBV29-1|TRBJ1-2|NA
CSVGFPSSGYTF
TGCAGCGTTGGTTTTCCATCAAGTGGCTACACCTTC